The clone carrying this T cell receptor beta chain turned up a few times. A sample-barcoded 5' primer and a J-beta primer mix were used in a second PCR of roughly 7 to 11 cycles. From the 5' RACE reads, TCRdb called clonotypes with MiXCR, one entry per CDR3 protein. The sample lists 600,000 to 900,000 distinct CDR3 sequences, more than 25% seen once, with under 3% in the top ten. This sample stems from a study of blood T cells in healthy people across ages. This CDR3 has 15 residues. Germline V gives CDR1 MNHEY, CDR2 SVGAGI. The V gene end was trimmed by 5 bases and the J gene end by 2 bases; junction bases not matched to a gene: 5. The sample was also reused in another study, on T cells of mothers and their children.

The chain recombines TRBV6-5 with TRBJ2-5; TRBD2 aligns across 10 bases. Input material: blood. The sequence was collected from a boy between 10 and 17 years old in good health. The DNA of the CDR3 is TGTGCCAGCAGTACAACTAGCGGGGTTCAAGAGACCCAGTACTTC. Translating it yields CASSTTSGVQETQYF.